The 12 T cell receptor beta chains below all came from one sample that was sequenced in a study of blood T cell repertoires in COVID-19. Repertoires were generated with immunoSEQ multiplex PCR, while TCRdb's copy carries only in-frame clones and drops some. Of 190,000 or so clones in the sample, approximately 88% were seen once. Sequencing was performed on peripheral blood. These receptors all come from a woman aged 25 to 39 with acute or convalescent COVID-19.

The chain has TRBV9 and TRBJ1-4; TRBD1 might be the D (6 bases). The CDR3 length is 15 residues. Germline loops: CDR1 SGDLS, CDR2 YYNGEE. Trimming removed 4 bases at V and 6 bases at J, with 16 bases between. DNA for the CDR3: TGTGCCAGCAGCCCGGGGGGGCAGGACTATGAAAAACTGTTTTTT. Residues: CASSPGGQDYEKLFF.

The rearrangement links TRBV20-1 to TRBJ1-1, with 9 nucleotides matching TRBD1. The CDR3 loop spans 11 amino acids. V lost 6 bases, J lost 12 bases, and 8 bases stayed unmatched. Germline loops: CDR1 DFQATT, CDR2 SNEGSKA (reference sequence). The CDR3 is CSALGTGQSFF. The CDR3 DNA is TGCAGTGCCCTCGGGACAGGGCAGTCTTTCTTT.

CDR3 nucleotides: TGTGCCAGCAGCGTAGTCCCTAGCGGGTCAGATACGCAGTATTTT. It codes for CASSVVPSGSDTQYF. The chain has TRBV9 and TRBJ2-3; the match to TRBD2 covers 8 bases. The CDR3 extends over 15 amino acids. The germline V gene has CDR1 SGDLS and CDR2 YYNGEE. V dropped 0 bases and J dropped 4; count of bases not matched to a gene: 4.

CDR3: CATRDSDQPQHF. For the CDR3, the DNA is TGTGCCACCCGGGACAGCGATCAGCCCCAGCATTTT. This chain connects TRBV6-6 to TRBJ1-5; 7 nucleotides match TRBD1. Losses at the gene ends were 10 bases for V and 5 bases for J; bases not matched to a gene: 5. Per the germline V gene, CDR1 is MNHNY and CDR2 is SVGAGI (reference sequence). The CDR3 has 12 residues.

V and J are TRBV28 and TRBJ2-2; possible D gene TRBD2, 5 bases. Germline CDR1 and CDR2: MDHEN and SYDVKM. This CDR3 has 14 residues. The germline V and J ends were trimmed by 3 bases and 6 bases, with 11 bases remaining between them. The CDR3: CASSLDRGSGELFF. The CDR3 DNA is TGTGCCAGCAGTTTGGACCGGGGATCCGGGGAGCTGTTTTTT.

This rearrangement joins TRBV10-3 to TRBJ2-3; 8 positions match TRBD2. This CDR3 region has 13 residues. The V segment lost 10 bases and the J segment 1 base; nucleotides outside the gene matches: 4. Germline V lookup: CDR1 ENHRY, CDR2 SYGVKD. The CDR3 sequence: CANGGVGTDTQYF. The CDR3 region has the DNA TGTGCCAACGGGGGGGTCGGCACAGATACGCAGTATTTT.

The rearrangement joins TRBV29-1 to TRBJ2-6; a weak D match, TRBD1 (6 bases). Trimming removed 1 base from V and 0 bases from J, with 10 bases in between. The germline CDR1 and CDR2 sequences are SQVTM and ANQGSEA. The CDR3 spans 16 residues. The CDR3 reads CSVEGGQLSGANVLTF. CDR3 coding DNA: TGCAGCGTTGAAGGGGGACAACTCTCTGGGGCCAACGTCCTGACTTTC.

This chain uses TRBV2 with TRBJ2-3; D is undetermined. The V end lost 2 bases, the J end lost 0 bases, and 9 bases lay between the germline ends. The V gene's germline CDR1 is SNHLY and CDR2 FYNNEI. CDR3 length equals 15 residues. The CDR3 protein is CASSEQKTSTDTQYF. The DNA of the CDR3 is TGTGCCAGCAGTGAACAAAAAACTAGCACAGATACGCAGTATTTT.

In this sample, this clone turned up a few times. This chain links TRBV9 with TRBJ2-1, with 12 bases matching TRBD2. CDR3 length: 13 amino acids. CDR1 and CDR2 from the germline V gene are SGDLS and YYNGEE. The junction had 6 bases not matched to a gene; V was cut back by 4 bases and J by 13 bases. CDR3 DNA sequence: TGTGCCAGCAGCACGGGACTAGCGGGCCTCCAGTTCTTC. This encodes CASSTGLAGLQFF.

This clone has more than one count but fewer than ten. The genes are TRBV4-1 and TRBJ2-7; no clear D gene. The CDR3 is 11 amino acids. Germline V lookup: CDR1 MGHRA, CDR2 YSYEKL. Deletions cut 4 bases from V and 7 bases from J, with 8 bases between. CDR3 in DNA: TGCGCCAGCAGCCTACACGGGGAGCAGTACTTC. Amino acids: CASSLHGEQYF.

The rearrangement links TRBV5-1 to TRBJ2-7; TRBD2 might be the D (5 bases). The germline V gene encodes CDR1 SGHRS and CDR2 YFSETQ. Trimming took 5 bases from V and 6 from J, leaving 9 bases between them. The CDR3 is made up of 11 amino acids. The CDR3 loop reads CASREAGEQYF. The CDR3 DNA reads as TGCGCCAGCAGGGAGGCGGGCGAGCAGTACTTC.

This sequence joins TRBV15 and TRBJ2-1; a possible D gene is TRBD1 (5 bases). Germline-derived CDR1 and CDR2 are LNHNV and YYDKDF (reference sequence). V lost 4 bases to trimming and J lost 9 bases, with 22 bases between them. This CDR3 region has 16 residues. CDR3 loop: CATSTGKLTRQGEQFF. DNA for the CDR3: TGTGCCACCAGCACTGGGAAACTGACTCGCCAGGGTGAGCAGTTCTTC.